This T cell receptor (beta chain) derives from a study of blood T cell repertoires in COVID-19. Germline V gene data show CDR1 as MRHNA and CDR2 as SNTAGT. The V segment lost 5 bases and the J segment 7 bases; nucleotides outside the gene matches: 10. The CDR3 loop spans 16 amino acids. Clones were read by immunoSEQ multiplex PCR, and TCRdb kept only the in-frame ones, dropping some. The table shows around 80,000 clones, with roughly nine tenths occurring only once. Input material: peripheral blood. The receptor was isolated from a human donor in a cohort sampled during active COVID-19. This chain uses TRBV6-4 with TRBJ2-2; TRBD2 agrees at 10 bases. The CDR3 DNA is TGTGCCAGCAGTCCCAGCGGGAGGGCCCTTGGCGGGGAGCTGTTTTTT. Amino acids: CASSPSGRALGGELFF.